This TCR beta chain was retrieved from a study of cytomegalovirus exposure and HLA in healthy donors. The study ran its PCR with 60 Vbeta and 13 Jbeta primers. The table came from immunoSEQ multiplex PCR; TCRdb's copy has only in-frame clones and leaves some out. The sample holds more than 85,000 clones, over 60% seen once. This CDR3 spans 14 amino acids. Trimming took 6 bases from V and 6 from J, leaving 15 bases between them. CDR1 and CDR2 (germline): LNHDA, SQIVND (reference sequence). The chain recombines TRBV19 with TRBJ2-1; D possibly corresponds to TRBD1 (5 bases). The sequencing sample was made of PBMCs. This sequence originates from a male donor in good health and CMV-seropositive. The CDR3 sequence: CASRIREGVNEQFF. For the CDR3, the DNA is TGTGCCAGTAGAATAAGGGAAGGGGTCAATGAGCAGTTCTTC.